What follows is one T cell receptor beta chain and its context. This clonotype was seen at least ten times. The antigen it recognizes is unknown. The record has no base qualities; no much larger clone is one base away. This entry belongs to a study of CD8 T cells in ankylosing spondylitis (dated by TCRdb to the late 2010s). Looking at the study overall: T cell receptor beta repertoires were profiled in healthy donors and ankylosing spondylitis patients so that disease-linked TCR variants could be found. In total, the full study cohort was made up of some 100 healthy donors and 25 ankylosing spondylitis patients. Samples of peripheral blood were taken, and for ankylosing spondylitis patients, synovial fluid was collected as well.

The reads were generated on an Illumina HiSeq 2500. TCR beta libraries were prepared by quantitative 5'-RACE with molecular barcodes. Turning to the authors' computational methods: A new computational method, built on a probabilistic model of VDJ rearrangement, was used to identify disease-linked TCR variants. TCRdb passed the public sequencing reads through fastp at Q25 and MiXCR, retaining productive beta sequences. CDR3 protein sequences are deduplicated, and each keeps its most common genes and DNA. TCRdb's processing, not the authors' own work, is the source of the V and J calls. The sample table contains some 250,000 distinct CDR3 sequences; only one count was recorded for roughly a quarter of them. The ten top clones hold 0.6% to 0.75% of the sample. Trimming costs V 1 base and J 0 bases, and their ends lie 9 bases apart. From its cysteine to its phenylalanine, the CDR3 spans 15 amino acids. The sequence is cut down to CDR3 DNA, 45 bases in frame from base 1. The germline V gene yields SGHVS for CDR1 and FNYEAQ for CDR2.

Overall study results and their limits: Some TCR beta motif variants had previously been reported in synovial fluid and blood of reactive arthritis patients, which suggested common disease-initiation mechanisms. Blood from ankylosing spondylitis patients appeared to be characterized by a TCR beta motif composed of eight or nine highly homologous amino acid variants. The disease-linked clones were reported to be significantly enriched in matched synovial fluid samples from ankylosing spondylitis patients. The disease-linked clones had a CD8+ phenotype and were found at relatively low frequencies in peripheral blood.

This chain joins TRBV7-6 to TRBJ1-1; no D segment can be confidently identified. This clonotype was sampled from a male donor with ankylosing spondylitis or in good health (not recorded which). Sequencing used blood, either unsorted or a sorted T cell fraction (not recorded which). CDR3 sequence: CASSLGTRMNTEAFF. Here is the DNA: TGTGCCAGCAGCTTAGGTACGAGGATGAACACTGAAGCTTTCTTT.